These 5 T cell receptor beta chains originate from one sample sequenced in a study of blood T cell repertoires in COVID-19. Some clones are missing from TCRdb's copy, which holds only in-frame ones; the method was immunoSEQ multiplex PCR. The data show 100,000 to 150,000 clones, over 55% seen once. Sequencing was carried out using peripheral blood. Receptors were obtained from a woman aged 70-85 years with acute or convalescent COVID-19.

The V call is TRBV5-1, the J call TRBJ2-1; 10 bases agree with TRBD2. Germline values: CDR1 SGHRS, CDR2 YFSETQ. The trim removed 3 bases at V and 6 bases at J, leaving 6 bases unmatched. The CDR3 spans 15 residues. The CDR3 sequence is CASSSTSGTANEQFF. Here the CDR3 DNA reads TGCGCCAGCAGCTCCACTAGCGGGACGGCCAATGAGCAGTTCTTC.

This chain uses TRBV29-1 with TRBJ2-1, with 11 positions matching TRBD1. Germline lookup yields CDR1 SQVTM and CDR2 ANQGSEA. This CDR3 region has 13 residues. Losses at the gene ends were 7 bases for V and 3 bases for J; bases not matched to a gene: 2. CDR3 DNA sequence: TGCAGCGGAGGGACAGGGGGCTACAATGAGCAGTTCTTC. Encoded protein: CSGGTGGYNEQFF.

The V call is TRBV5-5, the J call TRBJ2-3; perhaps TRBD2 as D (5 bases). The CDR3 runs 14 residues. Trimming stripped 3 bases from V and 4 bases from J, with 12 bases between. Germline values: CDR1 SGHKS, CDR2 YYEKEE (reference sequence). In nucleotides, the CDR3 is TGTGCCAGCAGCTCTGGACTGGAGGCAGATACGCAGTATTTT. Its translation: CASSSGLEADTQYF.

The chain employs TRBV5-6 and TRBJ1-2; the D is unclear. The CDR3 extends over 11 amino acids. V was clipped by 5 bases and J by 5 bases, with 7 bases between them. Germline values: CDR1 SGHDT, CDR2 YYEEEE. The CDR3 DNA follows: TGTGCCAGCAGGCGGGGATATGGCTACACCTTC. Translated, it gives CASRRGYGYTF. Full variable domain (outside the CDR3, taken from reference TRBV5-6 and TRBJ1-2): DAGVTQSPTHLIKTRGQQVTLRCSPKSGHDTVSWYQQALGQGPQFIFQYYEEEERQRGNFPDRFSGHQFPNYSSELNVNALLLGDSALYLCASRRGYGYTFGSGTRLTVV.

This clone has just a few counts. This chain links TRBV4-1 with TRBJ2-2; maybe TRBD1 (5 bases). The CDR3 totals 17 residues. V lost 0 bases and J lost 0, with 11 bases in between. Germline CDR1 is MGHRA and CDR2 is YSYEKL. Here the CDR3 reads CASSQDPQGANTGELFF. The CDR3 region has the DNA TGCGCCAGCAGCCAAGATCCCCAGGGTGCGAACACCGGGGAGCTGTTTTTT.